The sample holds a few counts of the clone carrying this T cell receptor beta chain. Its antigen is unidentified. Each CDR3 protein gets one entry after TCRdb re-called the reads with MiXCR. The data show around 540,000 distinct CDR3 sequences, 33% seen once. The sample is drawn from a study of T cell repertoires in cytomegalovirus infection. The wider study: HLA-C-restricted CMV epitopes, recently identified, and well-studied HLA-B-restricted ones were used by the study.

Germline V gene data show CDR1 as SGHVS and CDR2 as FQNEAQ. The CDR3 is 12 residues long. Trimming at V came to 3 bases and at J to 13 bases, leaving 5 bases not matched to a gene. Study results and limitations: Summed frequency of public TCR beta families distinguished CMV carriers with the relevant HLA. The study found HLA-C-restricted CMV-specific TCR beta clonotypes dominating the ex vivo response.

Source: cultured PBMCs, taken from culture after CMV antigen stimulation. This sequence joins TRBV7-8 and TRBJ2-5, with 10 bases matching TRBD2. This clonotype was sampled from a human donor in good health (CMV status not recorded). Some clones in this sample may be carry-over from other donors' samples. CDR3 amino acids: CASSFQGTSAYF. The CDR3 DNA sequence: TGTGCCAGCAGCTTCCAAGGGACTAGCGCGTACTTC.